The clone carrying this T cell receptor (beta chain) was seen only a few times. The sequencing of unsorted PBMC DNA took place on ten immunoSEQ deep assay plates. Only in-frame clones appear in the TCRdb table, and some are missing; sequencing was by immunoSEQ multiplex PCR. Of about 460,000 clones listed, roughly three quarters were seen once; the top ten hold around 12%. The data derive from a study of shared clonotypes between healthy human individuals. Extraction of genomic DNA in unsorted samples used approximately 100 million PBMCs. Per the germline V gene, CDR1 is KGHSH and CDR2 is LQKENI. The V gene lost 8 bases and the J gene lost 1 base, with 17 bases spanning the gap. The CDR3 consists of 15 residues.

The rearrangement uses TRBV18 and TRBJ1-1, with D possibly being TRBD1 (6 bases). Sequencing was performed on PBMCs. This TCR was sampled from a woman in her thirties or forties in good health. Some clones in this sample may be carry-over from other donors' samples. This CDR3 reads CASLPLGGRNTEAFF. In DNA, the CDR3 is TGTGCCAGCCTGCCTCTCGGGGGCAGGAACACTGAAGCTTTCTTT.